Listed here are 25 T cell receptor beta chains from one sample, sequenced in a study of T cells in localized non-small cell lung cancer. Produced via immunoSEQ multiplex PCR; TCRdb's table is partial and in-frame only. The data contain around 40,000 clones, about 86% of them singletons. Sequences were derived from peripheral blood, sampled before any cancer treatment. Every receptor here comes from a man aged 40-75 years with stage I lung adenocarcinoma.

The chain links TRBV10-3 to TRBJ2-1, with D unclear. V was pared by 4 bases and J by 4 bases, with 11 bases between. The CDR3 totals 14 residues. Per the germline V gene, CDR1 is ENHRY and CDR2 is SYGVKD. CDR3 DNA: TGTGCCATCAGTGTAGGTGAGGCTTACAATGAGCAGTTCTTC. Its translation: CAISVGEAYNEQFF.

The V call is TRBV15, the J call TRBJ2-4; tentative D call: TRBD2 (6 bases). The CDR3 spans 15 residues. Germline-derived CDR1 and CDR2 are LNHNV and YYDKDF (reference sequence). V gave up 5 bases and J gave up 6 bases, with 17 bases separating them. CDR3 in DNA: TGTGCCACCAGCCCACCTCCGCGGGGCACAAACATTCAGTACTTC. It encodes CATSPPPRGTNIQYF.

This chain uses TRBV18 with TRBJ2-5; 9 positions match TRBD1. The germline CDR1 and CDR2 sequences are KGHSH and LQKENI. CDR3 length equals 12 residues. With 4 bases clipped from V and 11 bases from J, the junction kept 5 bases outside the gene matches. Here the CDR3 reads CASSQRQGEQYF. DNA of the CDR3: TGTGCCAGCTCACAAAGACAGGGGGAGCAGTACTTC.

V is TRBV19 and J is TRBJ1-1; 8 positions match TRBD1. Unmatched junction bases numbered 8, after V lost 2 bases and J lost 6 bases. This CDR3 is built from 15 residues. Germline values: CDR1 LNHDA, CDR2 SQIVND (reference sequence). Written as DNA, the CDR3 is TGTGCCAGTAGTATACGGACAGGGAGGGCTCCTGAAGCTTTCTTT. This encodes CASSIRTGRAPEAFF.

The V call is TRBV27, the J call TRBJ2-7, with D possibly being TRBD1 (6 bases). The CDR3 has 14 residues. V was clipped by 7 bases and J by 6 bases, with 19 bases between them. CDR1 and CDR2 (germline): MNHEY, SMNVEV (reference sequence). Here the CDR3 reads CASTSQGPFTEQYF. The CDR3 nucleotides read TGTGCCAGCACCTCCCAGGGGCCGTTTACCGAGCAGTACTTC.

This chain connects TRBV28 to TRBJ2-1; TRBD1 might be the D (7 bases). The CDR3 loop spans 13 amino acids. Looked up from germline, CDR1 is MDHEN and CDR2 is SYDVKM. The ends were cut back, 8 bases at V and 8 bases at J, with 16 bases in the middle. The CDR3 nucleotides read TGTGCCAGCCGGGTACAGGGGAGGCATGAGCAGTTCTTC. It specifies CASRVQGRHEQFF.

This clone was seen a single time. This chain links TRBV27 with TRBJ2-7; 8 nucleotides agree with TRBD2. The germline gives CDR1 MNHEY, CDR2 SMNVEV (reference sequence). The CDR3 sequence is 14 residues long. Germline trimming cut 5 bases from V and 2 bases from J; bases unmatched to any gene: 5. In nucleotides, the CDR3 is TGTGCCAGCAGTCTACTAGCGGTTCCCTACGAGCAGTACTTC. Translation gives CASSLLAVPYEQYF.

The gene calls are TRBV27 and TRBJ1-2; TRBD1 is a possible D gene (5 bases). V shed 4 bases and J shed 4 bases, with 13 bases lying between them. Germline V gene lookup returns CDR1 MNHEY and CDR2 SMNVEV (reference sequence). The CDR3 has 14 amino acids. CDR3 coding DNA: TGTGCCAGCAGTTATACCGGGACGGCCTATGGCTACACCTTC. This encodes CASSYTGTAYGYTF.

This clone was detected only once. V usage is TRBV2 and J usage is TRBJ1-1; 8 bases align to TRBD1. Germline V gene lookup returns CDR1 SNHLY and CDR2 FYNNEI. The CDR3 is 14 amino acids. V trimming: 5 bases; J trimming: 1 base; junction bases outside the gene matches: 3. The CDR3 protein is CASSPDRENTEAFF. CDR3 coding DNA: TGTGCCAGCAGTCCGGACAGGGAGAACACTGAAGCTTTCTTT.

Only a few counts were recorded for this clone. The chain carries TRBV6-1 and TRBJ2-5; D may match TRBD1 or TRBD2 (6 bases each). This CDR3 has 14 residues. V was trimmed by 7 bases and J by 5 bases, leaving 17 bases between them. Germline lookup yields CDR1 MNHNS and CDR2 SASEGT. CDR3 coding DNA: TGTGCCAGCACCAGAACGGGGGCATGGGAGACCCAGTACTTC. It translates to CASTRTGAWETQYF.

The chain combines TRBV7-2 with TRBJ1-5; D unclear. The germline V gene has CDR1 SGHTA and CDR2 FQGNSA. Trimming took 5 bases from V and 1 from J, leaving 12 bases between them. The CDR3 is 15 amino acids. DNA of the CDR3: TGTGCCAGCAGCGACGTCGGGTTGAGCAATCAGCCCCAGCATTTT. Translation gives CASSDVGLSNQPQHF.

This clone was counted a single time. As DNA, the CDR3 is TGTGCCAGTCAGATCTTGAACACTGAAGCTTTCTTT. Translation gives CASQILNTEAFF. The chain links TRBV28 to TRBJ1-1; D remains ambiguous. Deletions cut 9 bases from V and 0 bases from J, with 8 bases between. Germline V gives CDR1 MDHEN, CDR2 SYDVKM. The CDR3 consists of 12 residues.

On this clone: Other DNA sequences in the same sample also yield this CDR3. The V call is TRBV7-9, the J call TRBJ1-4; 7 bases fit TRBD1. The CDR3 length is 14 residues. J lost 5 bases, V lost 5 bases, and 5 bases had no gene match. The germline V gene encodes CDR1 SEHNR and CDR2 FQNEAQ (reference sequence). CDR3: CASSLRQGNEKLFF. In DNA, the CDR3 is TGTGCCAGCAGCCTACGACAGGGAAATGAAAAACTGTTTTTT.

This clone has a handful of counts. The chain carries TRBV5-1 and TRBJ2-2, with D uncertain. Germline lookup yields CDR1 SGHRS and CDR2 YFSETQ. The CDR3 length is 13 residues. V lost 4 bases, J lost 5 bases, and 9 bases lay in between. CDR3: CASSPDGTGELFF. CDR3 in DNA: TGCGCCAGCAGCCCGGATGGGACCGGGGAGCTGTTTTTT. The entire variable domain, with the rest obtained from reference TRBV5-1 and TRBJ2-2, is as follows: KAGVTQTPRYLIKTRGQQVTLSCSPISGHRSVSWYQQTPGQGLQFLFEYFSETQRNKGNFPGRFSGRQFSNSRSEMNVSTLELGDSALYLCASSPDGTGELFFGEGSRLTVL.

The chain employs TRBV4-3 and TRBJ2-3; D is undetermined. CDR3 length equals 11 residues. The germline V gene encodes CDR1 LGHNA and CDR2 YSLEER. The V end was cut by 3 bases, the J end by 6 bases, with 4 bases between. CDR3 DNA: TGCGCCAGCAGCCAGGGGGATACGCAGTATTTT. This encodes CASSQGDTQYF.

The rearrangement uses TRBV28 and TRBJ2-1, with a weak D call TRBD2 (6 bases). Trimming took off 6 bases at V and 9 bases at J, with 12 bases between the two ends. The CDR3 is 12 amino acids. The germline V gene encodes CDR1 MDHEN and CDR2 SYDVKM. The CDR3 reads CASSSTSTEQFF. CDR3 DNA: TGTGCCAGCAGCTCTACTAGCACTGAGCAGTTCTTC.

The CDR3 spells CASSLDRLGYGYTF. CDR3 in DNA: TGTGCCAGCAGCTTGGATAGACTTGGCTATGGCTACACCTTC. This chain connects TRBV5-6 to TRBJ1-2; D gene ambiguous. CDR3 length equals 14 residues. Germline CDR1 reads SGHDT; CDR2 reads YYEEEE. V was shortened by 0 bases and J by 4 bases, with 10 bases between the two germline ends.

V and J are TRBV19 and TRBJ1-5; D call uncertain. Per the germline V gene, CDR1 is LNHDA and CDR2 is SQIVND (reference sequence). The CDR3 runs to 16 residues. Trimming took off 1 base at V and 2 bases at J, with 12 bases between the two ends. The CDR3 here is CASSIVGRDGNQPQHF. CDR3 DNA sequence: TGTGCCAGTAGTATAGTGGGGAGGGATGGCAATCAGCCCCAGCATTTT.

This chain uses TRBV5-6 with TRBJ2-1; 8 bases agree with TRBD2. From germline, CDR1 is SGHDT and CDR2 YYEEEE. The CDR3 is made up of 16 amino acids. Trimming took 4 bases from V and 2 from J; bases not matched to a gene: 8. The CDR3: CASSQPGLDAYNEQFF. CDR3 nucleotide sequence: TGTGCCAGCAGCCAACCGGGACTAGACGCCTACAATGAGCAGTTCTTC.

This sequence joins TRBV7-9 and TRBJ1-1; 11 nucleotides agree with TRBD1. J lost 2 bases, V lost 5 bases, and 10 bases had no gene match. The germline gives CDR1 SEHNR, CDR2 FQNEAQ (reference sequence). The CDR3 is 17 residues long. The CDR3 DNA is TGTGCCAGCAGCCCGAGCCGGGACAGGGGGTCCAACACTGAAGCTTTCTTT. Translating it yields CASSPSRDRGSNTEAFF.

Here the CDR3 DNA reads TGTGCCAGTAGGCGAGGGGCGCTCTCCTACGAGCAGTACTTC. It translates to CASRRGALSYEQYF. V gene TRBV19 combines with J gene TRBJ2-7; D tentatively fits TRBD1 or TRBD2 (5 bases each). Looked up from germline, CDR1 is LNHDA and CDR2 is SQIVND (reference sequence). Trimming took 6 bases from V and 0 from J, leaving 12 bases between them. The CDR3 extends over 14 amino acids.

J is TRBJ2-1 and V is TRBV27; the D call may be TRBD1 or TRBD2 (5 bases each). Germline assignment: CDR1 MNHEY and CDR2 SMNVEV (reference sequence). The CDR3 consists of 11 residues. Trimming removed 4 bases from V and 7 bases from J, with 5 bases in between. The CDR3 nucleotides are TGTGCCAGCAGTTGGGGGAATGAGCAGTTCTTC. Protein sequence: CASSWGNEQFF.

The rearrangement uses TRBV25-1 and TRBJ2-3; tentatively, D is TRBD1 or TRBD2 (6 bases each). Trimming shortened V by 2 bases and J by 2 bases, and 11 bases separated the two germline ends. Germline CDR1 is MGHDK and CDR2 is SYGVNS. This CDR3 has 15 amino acids. CDR3 coding DNA: TGTGCCAGCAGTGAAGGGGGGCTGGACACAGATACGCAGTATTTT. Its protein is CASSEGGLDTDTQYF.

On this clone: Other DNA sequences within the sample encode an identical CDR3. The gene calls are TRBV29-1 and TRBJ1-5; tentative D call: TRBD1 (5 bases). The CDR3 is made up of 12 amino acids. Germline V gives CDR1 SQVTM, CDR2 ANQGSEA. Trimming removed 4 bases at V and 4 bases at J, with 8 bases between. The CDR3 spells CSVGGGNQPQHF. CDR3 coding DNA: TGCAGCGTTGGTGGGGGAAATCAGCCCCAGCATTTT.

This clone has only one observation. V gene TRBV9 combines with J gene TRBJ2-7; 10 nucleotides match TRBD2. Germline V gene data show CDR1 as SGDLS and CDR2 as YYNGEE. The CDR3 length is 15 residues. Trimming took 0 bases from V and 4 from J; bases not matched to a gene: 4. CDR3 sequence (DNA): TGTGCCAGCAGCGTAGAGCCAGCGGGAGGGTACGAGCAGTACTTC. Amino acid sequence: CASSVEPAGGYEQYF.